This T cell receptor (beta chain) derives from a study of T cell responses to AZD1222 COVID-19 vaccine. Study outcomes and limitations: Among those given AZD1222, only five to seven were seropositive at baseline.

The germline V and J ends were trimmed by 7 bases and 11 bases, with 12 bases remaining between them. CDR1 is SGHTA and CDR2 is FQGNSA in the germline V gene. This CDR3 contains 11 residues. In its sample, this clone was seen once. Its target is not known. Sequencing used immunoSEQ multiplex PCR; TCRdb keeps in-frame clones, though not all of them. The repertoire holds tens of thousands of clones, with 85% to 90% as singletons. The V gene is TRBV7-2, the J gene TRBJ2-1, with a weak D call TRBD2 (6 bases). The TCR originated in an adult who received the AZD1222 COVID-19 vaccine. The material sequenced was peripheral blood, taken 28 days after the second AZD1222 dose. The CDR3 here is CASNSGGKQFF. The CDR3 nucleotides are TGTGCCAGCAACTCTGGGGGGAAGCAGTTCTTC.